These T cell receptor beta chains were read from a single sample in a study of PD-1 blockade in classical Hodgkin lymphoma. TCRdb keeps only in-frame clones here, not all; method: immunoSEQ multiplex PCR. Of around 24,000 clones in the sample, roughly 62% were seen once. This sample comprised peripheral blood mononuclear cells (PBMCs), obtained before the second cycle of nivolumab. These receptors all come from a human donor with classical Hodgkin lymphoma. CDR3s include the opening cysteine and the closing phenylalanine or tryptophan. The D gene is left open where the match is weak. Only some rows state a clone size, as once, few, many or a class for expanded clones.

abundance: once; d_gene: .; v_gene: TRBV5-1; j_gene: TRBJ2-4; CDR3aa: CASSLGLTDQDIQYF; CDR3nt: TGCGCCAGCAGCTTGGGTTTGACAGATCAGGACATTCAGTACTTC
abundance: .; d_gene: .; v_gene: TRBV28; j_gene: TRBJ2-4; CDR3aa: CASSLMGLAKNIQYF; CDR3nt: TGTGCCAGCAGTTTAATGGGGCTGGCCAAAAACATTCAGTACTTC
abundance: .; d_gene: .; v_gene: TRBV28; j_gene: TRBJ2-7; CDR3aa: CASSLSPSVTSYEQYF; CDR3nt: TGTGCCAGCAGTTTATCCCCTAGCGTTACCTCCTACGAGCAGTACTTC
abundance: .; d_gene: .; v_gene: TRBV28; j_gene: TRBJ1-5; CDR3aa: CASRGGLHQPQHF; CDR3nt: TGTGCCAGCAGAGGGGGGTTGCATCAGCCCCAGCATTTT
abundance: medium-sized; d_gene: TRBD1; v_gene: TRBV5-8; j_gene: TRBJ2-7; CDR3aa: CASSRTGTGGYEQYF; CDR3nt: TGTGCCAGCAGCAGAACCGGGACAGGGGGCTACGAGCAGTACTTC
abundance: .; d_gene: .; v_gene: TRBV19; j_gene: TRBJ1-5; CDR3aa: CASSIRVYSNQPQHF; CDR3nt: TGTGCCAGTAGTATTCGCGTTTATAGCAATCAGCCCCAGCATTTT
abundance: medium-sized; d_gene: .; v_gene: TRBV10-3; j_gene: TRBJ1-3; CDR3aa: CAIRQGIGNTIYF; CDR3nt: TGTGCCATCAGACAGGGTATAGGAAACACCATATATTTT
abundance: .; d_gene: .; v_gene: TRBV27; j_gene: TRBJ2-7; CDR3aa: CASSRGGYEQYF; CDR3nt: TGTGCCAGCAGTCGTGGAGGTTACGAGCAGTACTTC
abundance: .; d_gene: TRBD2; v_gene: TRBV11-2; j_gene: TRBJ2-1; CDR3aa: CATSTNSGGYNEQFF; CDR3nt: TGTGCCACCAGTACTAATAGCGGGGGGTACAATGAGCAGTTCTTC
abundance: .; d_gene: TRBD1; v_gene: TRBV4-2; j_gene: TRBJ1-5; CDR3aa: CASSQEWAGGQPQHF; CDR3nt: TGTGCCAGCAGCCAAGAGTGGGCAGGGGGTCAGCCCCAGCATTTT
abundance: few; d_gene: .; v_gene: TRBV7-3; j_gene: TRBJ2-2; CDR3aa: CASSLRLTGELFF; CDR3nt: TGTGCCAGCAGCCTCCGACTGACCGGGGAGCTGTTTTTT
abundance: .; d_gene: TRBD1; v_gene: TRBV10-3; j_gene: TRBJ2-1; CDR3aa: CAISESGQGSYNEQFF; CDR3nt: TGTGCCATCAGTGAGTCGGGACAGGGCTCCTACAATGAGCAGTTCTTC
abundance: .; d_gene: .; v_gene: TRBV6-5; j_gene: TRBJ2-3; CDR3aa: CASSWTEPTDTQYF; CDR3nt: TGTGCCAGCAGTTGGACAGAGCCCACAGATACGCAGTATTTT
abundance: .; d_gene: .; v_gene: TRBV30; j_gene: TRBJ1-2; CDR3aa: CAWSAQGYGYGYTF; CDR3nt: TGTGCCTGGAGTGCACAGGGCTACGGCTATGGCTACACCTTC
abundance: .; d_gene: TRBD1; v_gene: TRBV5-4; j_gene: TRBJ1-4; CDR3aa: CASSVGQGEEKLFF; CDR3nt: TGTGCCAGCAGCGTGGGACAGGGTGAAGAAAAACTGTTTTTT
abundance: .; d_gene: TRBD1; v_gene: TRBV30; j_gene: TRBJ2-7; CDR3aa: CAWSVRTGGYEQYF; CDR3nt: TGTGCCTGGAGTGTACGGACAGGGGGGTACGAGCAGTACTTC
abundance: medium-sized; d_gene: .; v_gene: TRBV19; j_gene: TRBJ1-2; CDR3aa: CASSMQVGGGYTF; CDR3nt: TGTGCCAGTAGTATGCAGGTGGGAGGAGGCTACACCTTC
abundance: .; d_gene: .; v_gene: TRBV7-2; j_gene: TRBJ2-5; CDR3aa: CASSLDGLVQETQYF; CDR3nt: TGTGCCAGCAGTTTGGACGGACTCGTCCAAGAGACCCAGTACTTC
abundance: .; d_gene: .; v_gene: TRBV28; j_gene: TRBJ1-3; CDR3aa: CASSFATGGNTIYF; CDR3nt: TGTGCCAGCAGTTTCGCTACAGGGGGAAACACCATATATTTT
abundance: .; d_gene: .; v_gene: TRBV5-1; j_gene: TRBJ1-4; CDR3aa: CASSLEGRTNEKLFF; CDR3nt: TGCGCCAGCAGCTTGGAGGGAAGAACTAATGAAAAACTGTTTTTT
abundance: once; d_gene: TRBD1; v_gene: TRBV5-4; j_gene: TRBJ2-2; CDR3aa: CASSLVTGGTGELFF; CDR3nt: TGTGCCAGCAGCTTGGTGACAGGGGGTACCGGGGAGCTGTTTTTT
abundance: few; d_gene: TRBD1; v_gene: TRBV28; j_gene: TRBJ2-7; CDR3aa: CASSSTGTGSYEQYF; CDR3nt: TGTGCCAGCAGTTCCACCGGGACAGGGTCTTACGAGCAGTACTTC
abundance: .; d_gene: .; v_gene: TRBV4-3; j_gene: TRBJ1-1; CDR3aa: CASSQGAGLGNTEAFF; CDR3nt: TGCGCCAGCAGCCAAGGGGCAGGCCTAGGGAACACTGAAGCTTTCTTT
abundance: few; d_gene: .; v_gene: TRBV19; j_gene: TRBJ1-2; CDR3aa: CASRPDYYDYGYTF; CDR3nt: TGTGCCAGTAGGCCGGACTACTATGACTATGGCTACACCTTC
abundance: .; d_gene: .; v_gene: TRBV11-2; j_gene: TRBJ2-2; CDR3aa: CASRSLGGRTGELFF; CDR3nt: TGTGCCAGCAGATCCCTTGGGGGGCGCACCGGGGAGCTGTTTTTT
abundance: few; d_gene: .; v_gene: TRBV7-9; j_gene: TRBJ2-1; CDR3aa: CASGQFRAPEQFF; CDR3nt: TGTGCCAGCGGACAGTTTAGGGCCCCTGAGCAGTTCTTC
abundance: .; d_gene: .; v_gene: TRBV18; j_gene: TRBJ1-1; CDR3aa: CASSPPGSYTEAFF; CDR3nt: TGTGCCAGCTCACCTCCAGGGTCTTACACTGAAGCTTTCTTT
abundance: .; d_gene: .; v_gene: TRBV6-5; j_gene: TRBJ2-7; CDR3aa: CASSTGRGFYEQYF; CDR3nt: TGTGCCAGCAGTACAGGACGGGGATTTTACGAGCAGTACTTC
abundance: few; d_gene: TRBD1; v_gene: TRBV7-2; j_gene: TRBJ1-3; CDR3aa: CASSLYRGQSGNTIYF; CDR3nt: TGTGCCAGCAGCTTATACAGGGGGCAATCTGGAAACACCATATATTTT
abundance: few; d_gene: .; v_gene: TRBV28; j_gene: TRBJ2-1; CDR3aa: CASSFLRSYNEQFF; CDR3nt: TGTGCCAGCAGTTTTCTTCGCTCCTACAATGAGCAGTTCTTC
abundance: .; d_gene: .; v_gene: TRBV10-1; j_gene: TRBJ1-1; CDR3aa: CASRPLRGLILEAFF; CDR3nt: TGCGCCAGCAGACCCCTAAGGGGCCTAATCCTGGAAGCTTTCTTT
abundance: .; d_gene: .; v_gene: TRBV19; j_gene: TRBJ1-1; CDR3aa: CASTARKGRGNTEAFF; CDR3nt: TGTGCCAGTACCGCCCGAAAGGGGAGGGGGAACACTGAAGCTTTCTTT
abundance: few; d_gene: TRBD2; v_gene: TRBV19; j_gene: TRBJ2-1; CDR3aa: CASIRGGQYNEQFF; CDR3nt: TGTGCCAGTATTCGGGGGGGCCAATACAATGAGCAGTTCTTC
abundance: .; d_gene: .; v_gene: TRBV19; j_gene: TRBJ1-2; CDR3aa: CASSIVELGGYTF; CDR3nt: TGTGCCAGTAGTATAGTAGAACTCGGGGGCTACACCTTC
abundance: .; d_gene: .; v_gene: TRBV28; j_gene: TRBJ2-7; CDR3aa: CASTPGTPLSEQYF; CDR3nt: TGTGCCAGCACCCCGGGGACCCCTCTCTCCGAGCAGTACTTC
abundance: .; d_gene: .; v_gene: TRBV7-2; j_gene: TRBJ2-3; CDR3aa: CASSRVWEPADTQYF; CDR3nt: TGTGCCAGCAGCCGCGTGTGGGAACCTGCGGATACGCAGTATTTT
abundance: once; d_gene: .; v_gene: TRBV19; j_gene: TRBJ2-3; CDR3aa: CASSTDGSTDTQYF; CDR3nt: TGTGCCAGTAGTACGGACGGCAGCACAGATACGCAGTATTTT